The sequence of this T cell receptor beta chain was determined in a study of OX40 agonist ivuxolimab in advanced cancers. Study in general: At about 81% male, the cohort had a mean age of about 60 years, ranging from about 20 to 79. The eligibility criteria allowed prior anti-PD-1, anti-PD-L1 or anti-CTLA-4 therapy, and 40% had some. Three dose-escalation patients had partial responses: one with hepatocellular carcinoma and two with cutaneous melanoma.

Regarding this clone: Its antigen is still unknown.

Measured with immunoSEQ multiplex PCR; TCRdb has only the in-frame clones, and not every one. The repertoire consists of some 85,000 clones, with around 86% occurring once and the leading ten covering over 0.2%. Trimming cost V 6 bases and J 2 bases, with 15 bases left between them. Germline V CDR1 and CDR2: SQVTM, ANQGSEA. CDR3 length: 14 amino acids. Study results and caveats: CD4+ and CD8+ blood T cells expanded clonally by week 6 at 0.1 to 3.0 mg/kg.

J is TRBJ2-3 and V is TRBV29-1; TRBD1 or TRBD2 may be the D gene (5 bases each). The starting material was CD4+ or CD8+ T cells sorted from blood, obtained in a trial of the OX40 agonist ivuxolimab. This TCR was recovered from an adult with an advanced solid tumor such as melanoma, head and neck, liver or kidney cancer. CDR3 residues: CSVAAGTITDTQYF. The CDR3 DNA sequence: TGCAGCGTGGCAGCCGGGACCATCACAGATACGCAGTATTTT.